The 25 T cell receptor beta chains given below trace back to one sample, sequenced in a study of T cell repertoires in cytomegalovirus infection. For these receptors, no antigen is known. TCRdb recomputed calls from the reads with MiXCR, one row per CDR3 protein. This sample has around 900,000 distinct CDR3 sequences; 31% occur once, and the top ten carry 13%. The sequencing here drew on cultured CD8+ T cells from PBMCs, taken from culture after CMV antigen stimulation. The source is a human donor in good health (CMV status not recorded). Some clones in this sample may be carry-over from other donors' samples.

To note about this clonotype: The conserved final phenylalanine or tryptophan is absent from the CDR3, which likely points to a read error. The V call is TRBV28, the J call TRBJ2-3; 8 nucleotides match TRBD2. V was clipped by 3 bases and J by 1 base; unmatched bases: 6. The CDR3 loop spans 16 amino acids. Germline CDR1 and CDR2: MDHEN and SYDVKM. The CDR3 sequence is CASSFKRGYGTDTQYY. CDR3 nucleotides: TGTGCCAGCAGTTTTAAGCGGGGGTATGGCACAGATACGCAGTATTAT.

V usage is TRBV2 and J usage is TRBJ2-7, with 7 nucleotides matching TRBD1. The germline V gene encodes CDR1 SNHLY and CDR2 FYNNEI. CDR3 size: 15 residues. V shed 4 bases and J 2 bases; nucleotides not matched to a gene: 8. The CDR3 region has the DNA TGTGCCAGCAGTGCTGGGACAGAACTAACCTACGAGCAGTACGTC. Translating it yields CASSAGTELTYEQYV.

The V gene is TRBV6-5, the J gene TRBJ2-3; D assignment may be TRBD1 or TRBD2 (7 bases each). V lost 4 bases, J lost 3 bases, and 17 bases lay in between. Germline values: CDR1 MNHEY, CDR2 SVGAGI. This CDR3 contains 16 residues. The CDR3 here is CASSSQGGLETDTQYF. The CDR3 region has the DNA TGTGCCAGCAGTTCCCAGGGGGGGCTAGAGACAGATACGCAGTATTTT.

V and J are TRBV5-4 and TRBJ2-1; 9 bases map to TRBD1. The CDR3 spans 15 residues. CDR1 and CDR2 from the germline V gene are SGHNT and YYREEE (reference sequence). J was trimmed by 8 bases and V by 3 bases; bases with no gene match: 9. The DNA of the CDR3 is TGTGCCAGCAGCTGGGGGACAGGGTCTTCCTATGAGCAGTTCTTC. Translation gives CASSWGTGSSYEQFF.

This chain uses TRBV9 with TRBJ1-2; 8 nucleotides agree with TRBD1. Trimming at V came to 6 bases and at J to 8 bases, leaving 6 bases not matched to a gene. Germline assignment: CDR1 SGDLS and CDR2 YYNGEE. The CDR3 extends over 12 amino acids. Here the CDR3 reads CASNPTGVGYTF. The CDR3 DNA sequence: TGTGCCAGCAACCCGACAGGGGTCGGCTACACCTTC. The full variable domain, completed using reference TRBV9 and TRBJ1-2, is DSGVTQTPKHLITATGQRVTLRCSPRSGDLSVYWYQQSLDQGLQFLIQYYNGEERAKGNILERFSAQQFPDLHSELNLSSLELGDSALYFCASNPTGVGYTFGSGTRLTVV.

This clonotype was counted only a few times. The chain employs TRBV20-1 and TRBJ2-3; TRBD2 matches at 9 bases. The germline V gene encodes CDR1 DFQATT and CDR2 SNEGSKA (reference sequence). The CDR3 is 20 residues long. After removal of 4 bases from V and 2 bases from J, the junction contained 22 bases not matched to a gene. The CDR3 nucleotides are TGCAGTGCTACCCCCTGGGGCGGGGGGGCTGGGGTTATTTCCACAGATACGCAGTATTTT. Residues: CSATPWGGGAGVISTDTQYF.

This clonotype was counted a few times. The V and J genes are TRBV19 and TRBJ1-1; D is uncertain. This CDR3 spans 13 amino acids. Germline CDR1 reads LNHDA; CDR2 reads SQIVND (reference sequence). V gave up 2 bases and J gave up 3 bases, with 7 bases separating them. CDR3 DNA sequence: TGTGCCAGTAGTATAACAGATTACACTGAAGCTTTCTTT. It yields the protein CASSITDYTEAFF.

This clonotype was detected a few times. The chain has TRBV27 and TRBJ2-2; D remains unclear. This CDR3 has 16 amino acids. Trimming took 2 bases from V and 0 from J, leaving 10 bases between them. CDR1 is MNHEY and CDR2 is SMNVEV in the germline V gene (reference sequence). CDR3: CASSLTAGSNTGELFF. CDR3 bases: TGTGCCAGCAGTTTAACGGCTGGATCGAACACCGGGGAGCTGTTTTTT.

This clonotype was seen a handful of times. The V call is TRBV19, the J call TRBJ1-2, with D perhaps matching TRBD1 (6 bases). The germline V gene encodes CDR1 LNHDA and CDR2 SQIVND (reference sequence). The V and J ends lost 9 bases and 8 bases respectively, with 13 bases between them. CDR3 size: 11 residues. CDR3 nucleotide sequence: TGTGCCAGCCAGACAGGTGGCGGCTACACCTTC. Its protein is CASQTGGGYTF.

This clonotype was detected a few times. In nucleotides, the CDR3 is TGTGCCAGCAGTCCCGACTGGGAGCAGTACGTC. Its protein product is CASSPDWEQYV. This chain joins TRBV2 and TRBJ2-7; D remains unclear. The CDR3 runs to 11 residues. Germline loops: CDR1 SNHLY, CDR2 FYNNEI. V lost 5 bases, J lost 7 bases, and 9 bases lay in between.

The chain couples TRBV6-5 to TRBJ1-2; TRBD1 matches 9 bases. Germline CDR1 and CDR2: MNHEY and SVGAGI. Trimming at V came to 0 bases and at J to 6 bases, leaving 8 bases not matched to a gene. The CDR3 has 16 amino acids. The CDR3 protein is CASSYSRDRVRNGYTF. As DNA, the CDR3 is TGTGCCAGCAGTTACTCACGGGACAGGGTGCGGAATGGCTACACCTTC.

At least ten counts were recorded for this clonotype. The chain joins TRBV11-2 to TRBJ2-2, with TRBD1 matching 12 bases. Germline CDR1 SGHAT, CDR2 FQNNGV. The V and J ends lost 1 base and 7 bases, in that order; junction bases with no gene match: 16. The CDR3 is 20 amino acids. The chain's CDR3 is CASSLGRFLSGTGGNGELFF. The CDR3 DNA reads TGTGCCAGCAGCTTAGGTCGATTTTTGTCCGGGACAGGGGGCAACGGGGAGCTGTTTTTT.

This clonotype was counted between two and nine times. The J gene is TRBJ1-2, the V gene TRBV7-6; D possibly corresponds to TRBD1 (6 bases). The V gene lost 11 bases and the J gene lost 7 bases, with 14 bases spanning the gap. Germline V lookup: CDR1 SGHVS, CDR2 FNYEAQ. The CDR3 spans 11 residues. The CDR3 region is CASGGAGGYTF. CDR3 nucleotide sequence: TGTGCCTCCGGGGGGGCGGGTGGCTACACCTTC.

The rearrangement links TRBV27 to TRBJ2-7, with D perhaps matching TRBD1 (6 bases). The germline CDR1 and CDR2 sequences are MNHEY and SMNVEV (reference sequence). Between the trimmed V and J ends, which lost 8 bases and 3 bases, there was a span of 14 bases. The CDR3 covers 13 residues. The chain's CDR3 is CASGRTEVYEQYF. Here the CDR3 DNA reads TGTGCCAGCGGGCGGACAGAGGTCTACGAGCAGTACTTC.

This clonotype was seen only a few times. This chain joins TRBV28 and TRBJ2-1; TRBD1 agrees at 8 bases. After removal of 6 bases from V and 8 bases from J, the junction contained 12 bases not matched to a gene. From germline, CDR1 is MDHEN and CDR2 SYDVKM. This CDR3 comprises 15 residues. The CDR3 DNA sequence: TGTGCCAGCAGCTCCTTAACAGGGGGATACGATGAGCAGTTCTTC. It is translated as CASSSLTGGYDEQFF.

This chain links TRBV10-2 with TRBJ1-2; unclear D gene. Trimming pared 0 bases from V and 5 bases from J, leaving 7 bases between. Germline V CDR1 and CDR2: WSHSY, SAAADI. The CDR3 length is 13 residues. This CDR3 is CASSESRDYGYTF. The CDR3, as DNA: TGCGCCAGCAGTGAGTCACGTGATTATGGCTACACCTTC.

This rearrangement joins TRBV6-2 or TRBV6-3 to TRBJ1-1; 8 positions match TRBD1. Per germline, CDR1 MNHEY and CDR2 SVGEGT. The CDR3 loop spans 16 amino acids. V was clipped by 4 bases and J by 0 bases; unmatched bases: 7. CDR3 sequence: CASSSLRDRLNTEAFF. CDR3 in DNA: TGTGCCAGCAGTTCCCTCCGGGACAGGCTGAACACTGAAGCTTTCTTT.

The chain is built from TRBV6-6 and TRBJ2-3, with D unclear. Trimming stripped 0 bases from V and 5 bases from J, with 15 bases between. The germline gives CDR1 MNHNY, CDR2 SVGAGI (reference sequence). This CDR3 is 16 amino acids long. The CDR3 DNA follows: TGTGCCAGCAGTTACTCGGCAAGGATGATGGAAGATACGCAGTATTTT. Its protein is CASSYSARMMEDTQYF.

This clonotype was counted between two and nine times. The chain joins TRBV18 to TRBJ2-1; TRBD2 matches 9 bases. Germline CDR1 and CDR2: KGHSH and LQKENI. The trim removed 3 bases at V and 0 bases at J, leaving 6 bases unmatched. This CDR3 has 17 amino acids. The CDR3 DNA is TGTGCCAGCTCACCCGTAGCGGGGGCCTACTCCTACAATGAGCAGTTCTTC. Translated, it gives CASSPVAGAYSYNEQFF.

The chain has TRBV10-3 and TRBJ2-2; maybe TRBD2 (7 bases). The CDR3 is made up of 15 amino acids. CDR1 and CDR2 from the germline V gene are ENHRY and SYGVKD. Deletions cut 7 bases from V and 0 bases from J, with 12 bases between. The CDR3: CAIMAGATNTGELFF. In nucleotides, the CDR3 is TGTGCCATCATGGCGGGGGCCACGAACACCGGGGAGCTGTTTTTT.

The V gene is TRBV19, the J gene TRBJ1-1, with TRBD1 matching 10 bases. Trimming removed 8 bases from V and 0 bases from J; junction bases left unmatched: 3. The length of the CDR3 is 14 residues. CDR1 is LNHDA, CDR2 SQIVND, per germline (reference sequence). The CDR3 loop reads CASGQGGLNTEAFF. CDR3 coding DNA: TGTGCCAGTGGACAGGGGGGATTGAACACTGAAGCTTTCTTT.

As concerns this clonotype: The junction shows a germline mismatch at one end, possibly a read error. CDR3: CASNLMNYGYTF. CDR3 sequence (DNA): TGTGCCAGCAACTTAATGAACTATGGCTACACCTTC. The chain carries TRBV7-9 and TRBJ1-2; no clear D gene. The V gene's germline CDR1 is SEHNR and CDR2 FQNEAQ (reference sequence). The CDR3 contains 12 residues.

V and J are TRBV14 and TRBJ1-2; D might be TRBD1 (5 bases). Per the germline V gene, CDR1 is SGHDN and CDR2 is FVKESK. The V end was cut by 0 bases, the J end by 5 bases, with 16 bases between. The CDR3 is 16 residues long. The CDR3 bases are TGTGCCAGCAGCCAAGACCAGGGAAACATTATATATGGCTACACCTTC. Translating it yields CASSQDQGNIIYGYTF.

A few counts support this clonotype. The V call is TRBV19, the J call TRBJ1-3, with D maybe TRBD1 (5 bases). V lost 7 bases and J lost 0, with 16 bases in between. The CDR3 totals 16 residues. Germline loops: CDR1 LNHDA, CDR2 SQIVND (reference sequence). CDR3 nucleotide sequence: TGTGCCAGTATCTCTAGGGACTCCTCCTCTGGAAACACCATATATTTT. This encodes CASISRDSSSGNTIYF. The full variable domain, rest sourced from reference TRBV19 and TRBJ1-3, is DGGITQSPKYLFRKEGQNVTLSCEQNLNHDAMYWYRQDPGQGLRLIYYSQIVNDFQKGDIAEGYSVSREKKESFPLTVTSAQKNPTAFYLCASISRDSSSGNTIYFGEGSWLTVV.

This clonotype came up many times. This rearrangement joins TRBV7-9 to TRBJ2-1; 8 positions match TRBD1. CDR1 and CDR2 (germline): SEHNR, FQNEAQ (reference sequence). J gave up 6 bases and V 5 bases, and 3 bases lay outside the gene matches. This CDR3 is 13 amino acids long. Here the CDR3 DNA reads TGTGCCAGCAGCACGGGACAGGTCAATGAGCAGTTCTTC. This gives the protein CASSTGQVNEQFF.